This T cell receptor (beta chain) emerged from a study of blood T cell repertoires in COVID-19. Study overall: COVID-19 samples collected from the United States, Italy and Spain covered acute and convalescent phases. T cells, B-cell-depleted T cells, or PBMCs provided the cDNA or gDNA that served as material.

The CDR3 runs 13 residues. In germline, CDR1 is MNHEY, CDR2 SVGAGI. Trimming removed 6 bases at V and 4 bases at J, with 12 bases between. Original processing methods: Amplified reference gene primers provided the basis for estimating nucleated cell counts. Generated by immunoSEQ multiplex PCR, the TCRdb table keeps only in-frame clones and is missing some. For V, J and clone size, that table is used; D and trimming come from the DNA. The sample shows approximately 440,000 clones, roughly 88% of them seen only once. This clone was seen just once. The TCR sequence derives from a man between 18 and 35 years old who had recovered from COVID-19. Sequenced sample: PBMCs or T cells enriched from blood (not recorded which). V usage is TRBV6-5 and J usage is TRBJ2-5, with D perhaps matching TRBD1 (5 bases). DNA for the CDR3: TGTGCCAGCAGGGGGCCCCCTGGAGAGACCCAGTACTTC. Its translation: CASRGPPGETQYF.